This T cell receptor (beta chain) emerged from a study of blood T cell repertoires in COVID-19. Study-level background: PBMCs, B-cell-depleted T cells, or T cells were the source of the cDNA or gDNA that made up the material.

Trimming stripped 5 bases from V and 7 bases from J, with 20 bases between. Germline CDR1 is GTSNPN and CDR2 is SVGIG (reference sequence). This CDR3 spans 14 amino acids. Assay: immunoSEQ multiplex PCR; the TCRdb copy retains only in-frame clones and omits some. In the table there are around 270,000 clones, around 89% of which are singletons. The sequence derives from a man between 35 and 55 years old with acute or convalescent COVID-19. The sequencing sample was made of peripheral blood. This rearrangement joins TRBV30 to TRBJ1-1, with no clear D. The CDR3 spells CAWRLEAAPREAFF. Here the CDR3 DNA reads TGTGCCTGGCGCCTGGAGGCGGCCCCGCGTGAAGCTTTCTTT.